This T cell receptor (beta chain) is drawn from a study of shared clonotypes between healthy human individuals. Original methodology: From ImmunoSEQ came sequences covering only the junction and carrying no quality scores, so filtering differed. Data came from immunoSEQ multiplex PCR; TCRdb stores just in-frame clones and leaves some out. V and J calls and clone size follow that table, whereas D and trimming were derived from the DNA. Among over 950,000 clones listed, around three quarters were seen once. V dropped 0 bases and J dropped 1 base, with 9 bases sitting between them. Germline V lookup: CDR1 SEHNR, CDR2 FQNEAQ (reference sequence). The CDR3 has 16 residues. To note about this clone: Other DNA sequences of this sample code for an identical CDR3.

This clonotype was obtained from a man younger than 35 in good health. Some clones in this sample may be carry-over from other donors' samples. Sequences were obtained from memory CD4+ T cells from PBMCs. Subset reported: CD45RA-negative fraction. The chain employs TRBV7-9 and TRBJ2-2; D is unclear. The CDR3 sequence: CASSLAAGGNTGELFF. The CDR3 DNA reads TGTGCCAGCAGCTTAGCGGCAGGCGGGAACACCGGGGAGCTGTTTTTT. The entire variable domain, with the rest obtained from reference TRBV7-9 and TRBJ2-2, is as follows: DTGVSQNPRHKITKRGQNVTFRCDPISEHNRLYWYRQTLGQGPEFLTYFQNEAQLEKSRLLSDRFSAERPKGSFSTLEIQRTEQGDSAMYLCASSLAAGGNTGELFFGEGSRLTVL.